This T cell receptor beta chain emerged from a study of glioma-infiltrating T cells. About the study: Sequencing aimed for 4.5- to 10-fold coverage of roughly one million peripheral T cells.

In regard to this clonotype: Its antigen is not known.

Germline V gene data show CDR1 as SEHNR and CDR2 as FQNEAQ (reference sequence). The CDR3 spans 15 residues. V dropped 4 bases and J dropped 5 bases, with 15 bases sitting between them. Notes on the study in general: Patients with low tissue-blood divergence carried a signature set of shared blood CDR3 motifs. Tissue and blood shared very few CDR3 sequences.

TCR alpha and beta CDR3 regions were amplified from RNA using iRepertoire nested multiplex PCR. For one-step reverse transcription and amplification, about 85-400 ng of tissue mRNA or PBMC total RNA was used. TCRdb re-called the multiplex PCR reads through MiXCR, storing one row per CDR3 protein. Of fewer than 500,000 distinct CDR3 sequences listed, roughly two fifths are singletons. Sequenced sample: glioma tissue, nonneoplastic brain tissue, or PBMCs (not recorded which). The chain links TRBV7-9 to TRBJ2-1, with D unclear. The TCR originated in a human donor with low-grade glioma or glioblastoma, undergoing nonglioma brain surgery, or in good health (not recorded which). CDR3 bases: TGTGCCAGCAGCTACGACCCAAACCCCCACAATGAGCAGTTCTTC. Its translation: CASSYDPNPHNEQFF.